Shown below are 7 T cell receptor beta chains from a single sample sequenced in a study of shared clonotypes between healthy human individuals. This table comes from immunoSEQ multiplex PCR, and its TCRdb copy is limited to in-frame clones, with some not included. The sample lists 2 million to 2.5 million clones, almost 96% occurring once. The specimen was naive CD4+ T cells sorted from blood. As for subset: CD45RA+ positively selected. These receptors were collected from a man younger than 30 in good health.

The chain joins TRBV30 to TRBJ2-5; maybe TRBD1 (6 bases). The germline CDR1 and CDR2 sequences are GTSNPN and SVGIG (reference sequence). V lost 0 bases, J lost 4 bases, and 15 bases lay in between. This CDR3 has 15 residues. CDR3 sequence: CAWSVRGTNAETQYF. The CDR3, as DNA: TGTGCCTGGAGTGTAAGAGGGACAAATGCAGAGACCCAGTACTTC.

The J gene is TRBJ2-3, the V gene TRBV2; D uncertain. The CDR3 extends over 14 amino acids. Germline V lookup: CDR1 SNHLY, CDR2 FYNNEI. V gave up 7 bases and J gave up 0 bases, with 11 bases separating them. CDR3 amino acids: CASIKGLSTDTQYF. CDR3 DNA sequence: TGTGCCAGCATTAAGGGCCTTAGCACAGATACGCAGTATTTT.

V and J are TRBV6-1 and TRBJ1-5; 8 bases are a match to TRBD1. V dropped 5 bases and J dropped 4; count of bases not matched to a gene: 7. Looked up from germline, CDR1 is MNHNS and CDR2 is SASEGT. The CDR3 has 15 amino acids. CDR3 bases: TGTGCCAGCAGTTGGGAACAGGGGGGAAATCAGCCCCAGCATTTT. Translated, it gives CASSWEQGGNQPQHF.

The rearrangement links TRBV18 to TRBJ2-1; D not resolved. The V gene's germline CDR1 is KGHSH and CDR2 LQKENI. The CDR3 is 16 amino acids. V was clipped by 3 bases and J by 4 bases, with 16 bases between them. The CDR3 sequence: CASSPPYRINYNEQFF. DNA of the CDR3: TGTGCCAGCTCACCCCCCTACCGTATAAATTACAATGAGCAGTTCTTC.

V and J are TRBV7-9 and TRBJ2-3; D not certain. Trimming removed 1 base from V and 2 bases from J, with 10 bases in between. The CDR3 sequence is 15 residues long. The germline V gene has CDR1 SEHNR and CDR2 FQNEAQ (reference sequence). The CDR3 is CASSLGRRDTDTQYF. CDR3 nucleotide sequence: TGTGCCAGCAGCTTAGGCCGTAGGGACACAGATACGCAGTATTTT.

The CDR3 protein is CASSLGLALGPDTQYF. CDR3 DNA sequence: TGTGCCAGCAGCTTAGGACTAGCATTAGGCCCAGATACGCAGTATTTT. V and J are TRBV11-2 and TRBJ2-3; TRBD2 aligns across 7 bases. The CDR3 length is 16 residues. The junction had 8 bases not matched to a gene; V was cut back by 1 base and J by 4 bases. Germline V gene sequence: CDR1 SGHAT, CDR2 FQNNGV.

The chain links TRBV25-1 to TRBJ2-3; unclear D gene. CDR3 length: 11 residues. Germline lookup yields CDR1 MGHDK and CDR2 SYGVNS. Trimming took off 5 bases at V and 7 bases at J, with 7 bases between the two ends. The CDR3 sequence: CASSPSHTQYF. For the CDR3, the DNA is TGTGCCAGCAGTCCGAGCCATACGCAGTATTTT.